This T cell receptor (beta chain) was sequenced for a study of CD8 T cells in Susac syndrome. With random hexamers, about 0.5 to 1 ug RNA was reverse transcribed. TCRdb re-derived calls from the immunoSEQ multiplex PCR reads in MiXCR, one entry per CDR3 protein. This repertoire shows around 170,000 distinct CDR3 sequences, 85% to 95% found once; its top ten account for less than 0.2%. V dropped 4 bases and J dropped 7; count of bases not matched to a gene: 5. This CDR3 has 14 amino acids. Germline CDR1 MNHEY, CDR2 SMNVEV (reference sequence). The rearrangement uses TRBV27 and TRBJ1-1; 11 bases align to TRBD1. This TCR was recovered from a human donor with multiple sclerosis. The source material was CD8+ T cells from PBMCs. CDR3 nucleotides: TGTGCCAGCAGTTCCGGACAGGGGGCGGATGAAGCTTTCTTT. Protein sequence: CASSSGQGADEAFF.